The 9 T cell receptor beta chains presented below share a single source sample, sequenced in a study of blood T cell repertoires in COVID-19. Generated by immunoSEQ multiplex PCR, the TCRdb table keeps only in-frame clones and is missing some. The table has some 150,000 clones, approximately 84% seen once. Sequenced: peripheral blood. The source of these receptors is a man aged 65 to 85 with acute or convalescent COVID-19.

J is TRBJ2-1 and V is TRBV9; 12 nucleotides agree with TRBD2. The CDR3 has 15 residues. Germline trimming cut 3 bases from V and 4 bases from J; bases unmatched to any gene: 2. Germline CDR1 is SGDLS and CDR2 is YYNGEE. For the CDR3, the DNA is TGTGCCAGCAGCGAAGGACTAGCGGGGTACAATGAGCAGTTCTTC. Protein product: CASSEGLAGYNEQFF.

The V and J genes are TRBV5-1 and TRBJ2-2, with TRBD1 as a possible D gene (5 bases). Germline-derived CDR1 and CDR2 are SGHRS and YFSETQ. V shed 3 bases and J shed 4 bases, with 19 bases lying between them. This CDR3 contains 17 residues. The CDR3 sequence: CASSYRLAGSGTGELFF. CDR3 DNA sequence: TGCGCCAGCAGCTACAGATTGGCAGGGTCGGGCACCGGGGAGCTGTTTTTT.

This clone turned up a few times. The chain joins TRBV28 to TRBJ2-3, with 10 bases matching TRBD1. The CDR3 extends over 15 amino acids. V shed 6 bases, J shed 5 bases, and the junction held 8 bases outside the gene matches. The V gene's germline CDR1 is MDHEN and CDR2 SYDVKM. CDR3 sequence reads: CASRRQGASLDTQYF. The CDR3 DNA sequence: TGTGCCAGCAGGCGACAGGGGGCTAGTCTAGATACGCAGTATTTT.

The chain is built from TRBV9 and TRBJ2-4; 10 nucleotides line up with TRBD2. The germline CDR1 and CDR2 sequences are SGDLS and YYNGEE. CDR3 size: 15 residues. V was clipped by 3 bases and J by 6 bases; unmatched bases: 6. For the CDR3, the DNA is TGTGCCAGCAGCGGGAGCGGGAGGGAAATAAACATTCAGTACTTC. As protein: CASSGSGREINIQYF.

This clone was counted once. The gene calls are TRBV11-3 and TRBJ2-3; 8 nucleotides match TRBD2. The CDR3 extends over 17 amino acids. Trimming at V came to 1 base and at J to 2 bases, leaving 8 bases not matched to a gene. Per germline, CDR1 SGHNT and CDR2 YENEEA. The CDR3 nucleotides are TGTGCCAGCAGCTTAGGATCGTCTAGCGGGTTCACAGATACGCAGTATTTT. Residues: CASSLGSSSGFTDTQYF.

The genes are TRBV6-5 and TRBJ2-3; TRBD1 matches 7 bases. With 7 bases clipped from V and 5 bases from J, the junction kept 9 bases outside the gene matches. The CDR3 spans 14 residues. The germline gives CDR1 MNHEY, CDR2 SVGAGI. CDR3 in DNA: TGTGCCAGCATGGCGACAGGGCTGCAAGATACGCAGTATTTT. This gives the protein CASMATGLQDTQYF.

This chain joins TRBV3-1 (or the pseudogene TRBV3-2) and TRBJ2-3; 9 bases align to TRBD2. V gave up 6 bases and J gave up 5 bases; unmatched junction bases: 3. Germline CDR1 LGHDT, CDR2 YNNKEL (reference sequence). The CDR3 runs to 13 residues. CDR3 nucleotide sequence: TGTGCCAGCAGACTAGCGGGTGGAGATACGCAGTATTTT. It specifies CASRLAGGDTQYF.

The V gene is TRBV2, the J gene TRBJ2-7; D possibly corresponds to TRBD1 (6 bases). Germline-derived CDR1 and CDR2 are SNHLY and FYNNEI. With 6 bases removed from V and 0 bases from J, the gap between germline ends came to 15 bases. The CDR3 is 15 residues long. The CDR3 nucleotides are TGTGCCAGCAGACAGCTCCGGGACACCTCCTACGAGCAGTACTTC. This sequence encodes CASRQLRDTSYEQYF.

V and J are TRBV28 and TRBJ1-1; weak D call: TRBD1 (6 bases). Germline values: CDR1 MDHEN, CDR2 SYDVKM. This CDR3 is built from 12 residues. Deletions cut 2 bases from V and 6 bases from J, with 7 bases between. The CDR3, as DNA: TGTGCCAGCAGTTTAACAGGGCCTGAAGCTTTCTTT. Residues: CASSLTGPEAFF.